The rows below give T cell receptor beta chains drawn from one sample of a study of identical twins. TCRdb ran MiXCR on the 5' RACE reads and lists one entry per CDR3 protein. Among 200,000 to 250,000 distinct CDR3 sequences listed, about 7.5% were seen once. Separately, the same data were catalogued under a study of yellow fever vaccine responses in identical twins.

The sequenced sample was memory (CD45RO+) T cells sorted from blood. These receptors all stem from a young woman in good health. Both conserved end residues are part of each CDR3.

>TRBV6-2/TRBV6-3|TRBJ2-7
CASSHREPYEQYF
>TRBV12-3/TRBV12-4|TRBJ2-7
CASSLFVGGGGSYEQYF
>TRBV6-2/TRBV6-3|TRBJ1-2
CASRPGQDSDGYTF
>TRBV10-3|TRBJ1-2
CAIRRRGVDYTF
>TRBV4-1|TRBJ2-7
CASSQVDIGSYEQYF
>TRBV29-1|TRBJ1-2
CSVEDWGEVNYGYTF
>TRBV28|TRBJ1-6
CASSTIGQGYNSPLHF
>TRBV10-3|TRBJ2-5
CAISESPRGAGETQYF
>TRBV6-1|TRBJ2-1
CASSKGDPSNEQFF
>TRBV3-1|TRBJ2-3
CASSRAGASTDTQYF
>TRBV20-1|TRBJ1-5
CSARIGGGNQPQHF
>TRBV6-5|TRBJ2-7
CASSCGTVSYEQYF
>TRBV5-1|TRBJ2-3
CASNRRTSGGASEKDTQYF
>TRBV28|TRBJ1-2
CASSLSGQPLNYGYTF
>TRBV30|TRBJ2-7
CAWSSKYEQYF
>TRBV20-1|TRBJ1-5
CSARDRDRGYQPQHF
>TRBV5-6|TRBJ2-5
CASSFGLEGETQYF
>TRBV12-3/TRBV12-4|TRBJ2-5
CASRGTGGRETQYF
>TRBV6-2/TRBV6-3|TRBJ2-3
CASSPVWEDTQYF
>TRBV7-9|TRBJ2-7
CASSLQIGYEQYF
>TRBV15|TRBJ2-7
CATGTGWYEQYF
>TRBV9|TRBJ2-3
CASSVGGVSTDTQYF
>TRBV6-1|TRBJ2-1
CASSGRTSGRYNEQFF
>TRBV7-8|TRBJ2-1
CASSSGGGPYNEQFF
>TRBV24-1|TRBJ2-1
CATSDSAGDSYNEQFF
>TRBV5-1|TRBJ1-5
CASSSSGGGHQPQHF